This TCR beta chain derives from a study of shared clonotypes between healthy human individuals. Study outcomes and limitations: Naive subsets generally had larger estimated richness than memory subsets. Some naive CD4 clonotypes, 4.5% to 5.5%, turned up in common across several donors.

As for this clone: The antigen remains undetermined.

Replicate PCRs for sorted subsets used approximately 190 ng DNA; this equaled tens of thousands of T cell genomes. In the original processing: ImmunoSEQ junction-only sequences lacked quality scores, so their filtering differed. TCRdb keeps only in-frame clones here, not all; method: immunoSEQ multiplex PCR. V, J and clone size reflect that table, while D and trimming were determined from the DNA. This table holds approximately 2.1 million clones, 80% to 95% found once. Trimming stripped 4 bases from V and 2 bases from J, with 17 bases between. Germline V gene lookup returns CDR1 MGHRA and CDR2 YSYEKL. The CDR3 spans 16 residues.

The chain couples TRBV4-1 to TRBJ2-5, with D maybe TRBD2 (6 bases). Sequencing input: naive CD4+ T cells from PBMCs. Described subset: CD45RA+ positively selected. This receptor was identified in a young man in good health. Some clones in this sample may be carry-over from other donors' samples. The CDR3 region is CASSPFRGGTQETQYF. CDR3 nucleotide sequence: TGCGCCAGCAGCCCGTTCCGTGGAGGGACTCAAGAGACCCAGTACTTC.